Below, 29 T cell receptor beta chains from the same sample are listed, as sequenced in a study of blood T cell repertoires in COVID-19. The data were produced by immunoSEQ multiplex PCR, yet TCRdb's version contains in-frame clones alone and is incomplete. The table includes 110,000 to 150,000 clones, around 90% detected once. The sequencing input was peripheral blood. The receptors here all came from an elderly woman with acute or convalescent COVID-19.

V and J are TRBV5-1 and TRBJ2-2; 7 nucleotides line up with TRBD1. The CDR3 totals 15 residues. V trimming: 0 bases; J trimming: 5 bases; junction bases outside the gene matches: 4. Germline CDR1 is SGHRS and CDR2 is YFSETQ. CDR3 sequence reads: CASSLDRGQTGELFF. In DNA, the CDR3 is TGCGCCAGCAGCTTGGACAGGGGACAAACCGGGGAGCTGTTTTTT.

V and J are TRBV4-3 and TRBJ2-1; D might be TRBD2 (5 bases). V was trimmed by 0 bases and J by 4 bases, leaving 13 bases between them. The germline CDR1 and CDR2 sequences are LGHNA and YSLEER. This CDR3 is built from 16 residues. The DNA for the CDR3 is TGCGCCAGCAGCCAAGAGGCCGAGCGGCAGTACAATGAGCAGTTCTTC. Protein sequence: CASSQEAERQYNEQFF.

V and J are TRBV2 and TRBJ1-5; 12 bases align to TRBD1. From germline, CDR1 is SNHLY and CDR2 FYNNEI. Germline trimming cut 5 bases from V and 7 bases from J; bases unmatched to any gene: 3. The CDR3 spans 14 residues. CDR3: CASSLGTGGQPQHF. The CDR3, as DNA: TGTGCCAGCAGTCTGGGGACAGGGGGCCAGCCCCAGCATTTT. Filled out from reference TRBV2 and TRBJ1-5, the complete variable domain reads EPEVTQTPSHQVTQMGQEVILRCVPISNHLYFYWYRQILGQKVEFLVSFYNNEISEKSEIFDDQFSVERPDGSNFTLKIRSTKLEDSAMYFCASSLGTGGQPQHFGDGTRLSIL.

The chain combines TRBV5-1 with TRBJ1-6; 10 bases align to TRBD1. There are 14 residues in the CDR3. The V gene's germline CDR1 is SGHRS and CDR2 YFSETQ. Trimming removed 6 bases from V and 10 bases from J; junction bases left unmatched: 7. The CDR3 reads CASKEGQGYSPLHF. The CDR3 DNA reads TGCGCCAGCAAGGAGGGACAGGGGTACTCACCCCTCCACTTT.

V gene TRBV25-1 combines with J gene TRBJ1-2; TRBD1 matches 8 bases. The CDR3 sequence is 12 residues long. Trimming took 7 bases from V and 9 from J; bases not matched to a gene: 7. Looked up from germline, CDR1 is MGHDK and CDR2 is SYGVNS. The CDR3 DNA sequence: TGTGCCAGCAAGGGACAGGACAATAGCTACACCTTC. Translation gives CASKGQDNSYTF.

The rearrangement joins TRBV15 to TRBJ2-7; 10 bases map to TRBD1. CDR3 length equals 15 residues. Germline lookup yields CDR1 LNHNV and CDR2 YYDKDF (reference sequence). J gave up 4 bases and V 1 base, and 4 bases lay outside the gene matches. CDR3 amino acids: CATSRGGTGAYEQYF. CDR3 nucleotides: TGTGCCACCAGCAGAGGAGGGACAGGGGCTTACGAGCAGTACTTC.

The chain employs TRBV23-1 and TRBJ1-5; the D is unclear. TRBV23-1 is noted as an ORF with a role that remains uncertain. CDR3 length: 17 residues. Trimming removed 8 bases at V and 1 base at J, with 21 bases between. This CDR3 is CASDFGVPWESNQPQHF. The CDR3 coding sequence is TGCGCCAGCGATTTCGGGGTCCCGTGGGAAAGCAATCAGCCCCAGCATTTT.

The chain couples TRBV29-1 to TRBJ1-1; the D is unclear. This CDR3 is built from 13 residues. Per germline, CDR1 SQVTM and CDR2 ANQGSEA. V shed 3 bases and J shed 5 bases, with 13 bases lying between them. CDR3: CSVEPGGRTEAFF. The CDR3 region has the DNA TGCAGCGTTGAGCCGGGTGGGAGAACTGAAGCTTTCTTT.

In nucleotides, the CDR3 is TGTGCCAGCAGAAACAGGGAAGAACGCTATGGCTACACCTTC. Its protein is CASRNREERYGYTF. The chain is built from TRBV3-1 (or the pseudogene TRBV3-2) and TRBJ1-2, with a possible D match to TRBD1 (6 bases). The germline V gene has CDR1 LGHDT and CDR2 YNNKEL (reference sequence). The CDR3 runs to 14 residues. V was pared by 6 bases and J by 4 bases, with 15 bases between.

DNA of the CDR3: TGTGCCAGTAGTGTGACAGGGGTGAGGATCGACAATGAGCAGTTCTTC. Its translation: CASSVTGVRIDNEQFF. This chain joins TRBV19 and TRBJ2-1; TRBD1 aligns across 8 bases. V shed 5 bases and J 5 bases; nucleotides not matched to a gene: 11. From germline, CDR1 is LNHDA and CDR2 SQIVND (reference sequence). The CDR3 is made up of 16 amino acids.

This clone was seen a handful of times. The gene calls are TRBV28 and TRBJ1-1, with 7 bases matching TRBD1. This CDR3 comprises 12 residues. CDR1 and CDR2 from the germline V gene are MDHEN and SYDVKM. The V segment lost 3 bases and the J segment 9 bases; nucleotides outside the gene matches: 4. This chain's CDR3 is CASSLKGAKAFF. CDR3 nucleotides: TGTGCCAGCAGTTTGAAGGGGGCTAAAGCTTTCTTT.

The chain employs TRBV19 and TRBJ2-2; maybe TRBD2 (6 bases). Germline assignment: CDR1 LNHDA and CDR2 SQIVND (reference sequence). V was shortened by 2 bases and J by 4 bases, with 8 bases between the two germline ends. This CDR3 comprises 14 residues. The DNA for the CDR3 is TGTGCCAGTAGTATACTGGGGGGCACCGGGGAGCTGTTTTTT. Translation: CASSILGGTGELFF. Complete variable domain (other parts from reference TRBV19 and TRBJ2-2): DGGITQSPKYLFRKEGQNVTLSCEQNLNHDAMYWYRQDPGQGLRLIYYSQIVNDFQKGDIAEGYSVSREKKESFPLTVTSAQKNPTAFYLCASSILGGTGELFFGEGSRLTVL.

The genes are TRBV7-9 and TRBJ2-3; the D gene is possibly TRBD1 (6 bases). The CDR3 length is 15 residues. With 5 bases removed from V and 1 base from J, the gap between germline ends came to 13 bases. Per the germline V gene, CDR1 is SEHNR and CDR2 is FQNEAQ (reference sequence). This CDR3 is CASSPSRGRTDTQYF. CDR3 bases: TGTGCCAGCAGCCCCAGCAGGGGACGCACAGATACGCAGTATTTT.

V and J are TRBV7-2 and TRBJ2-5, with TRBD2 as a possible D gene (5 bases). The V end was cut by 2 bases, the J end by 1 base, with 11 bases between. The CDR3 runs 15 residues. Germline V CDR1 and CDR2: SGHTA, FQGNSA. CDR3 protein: CASSLKRAFQETQYF. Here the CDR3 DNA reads TGTGCCAGCAGCTTAAAGAGGGCATTCCAAGAGACCCAGTACTTC.

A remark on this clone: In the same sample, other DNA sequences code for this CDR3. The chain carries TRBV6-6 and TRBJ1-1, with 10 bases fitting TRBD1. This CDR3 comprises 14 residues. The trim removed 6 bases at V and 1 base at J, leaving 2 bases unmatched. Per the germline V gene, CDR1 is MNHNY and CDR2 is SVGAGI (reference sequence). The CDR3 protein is CASSRQGANTEAFF. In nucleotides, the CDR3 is TGTGCCAGCAGCCGACAGGGGGCGAACACTGAAGCTTTCTTT.

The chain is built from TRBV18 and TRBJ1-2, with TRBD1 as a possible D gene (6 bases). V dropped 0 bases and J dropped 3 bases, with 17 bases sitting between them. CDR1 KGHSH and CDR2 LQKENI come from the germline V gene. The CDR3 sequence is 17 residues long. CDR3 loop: CASSPPDRPPSDYGYTF. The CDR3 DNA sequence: TGTGCCAGCTCACCACCCGACAGGCCACCTTCGGACTATGGCTACACCTTC.

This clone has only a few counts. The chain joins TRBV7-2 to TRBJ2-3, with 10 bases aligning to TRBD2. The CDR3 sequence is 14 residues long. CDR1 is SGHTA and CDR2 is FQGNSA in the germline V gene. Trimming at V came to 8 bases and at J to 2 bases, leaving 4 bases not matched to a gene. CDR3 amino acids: CASEAGGSTDTQYF. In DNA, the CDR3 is TGTGCCAGCGAAGCGGGGGGGTCCACAGATACGCAGTATTTT.

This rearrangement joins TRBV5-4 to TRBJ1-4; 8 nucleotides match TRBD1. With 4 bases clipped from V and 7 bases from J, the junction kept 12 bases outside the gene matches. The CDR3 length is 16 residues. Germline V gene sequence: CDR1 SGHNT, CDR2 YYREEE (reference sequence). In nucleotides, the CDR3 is TGTGCCAGCAGCAGGATGGTTCAGGGGGCGGTTGAAAAACTGTTTTTT. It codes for CASSRMVQGAVEKLFF.

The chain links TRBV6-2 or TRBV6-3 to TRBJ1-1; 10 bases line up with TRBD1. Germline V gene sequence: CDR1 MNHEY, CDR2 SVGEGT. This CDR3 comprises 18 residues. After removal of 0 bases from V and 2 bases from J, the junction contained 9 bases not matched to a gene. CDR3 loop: CASSYSVGQGGKNTEAFF. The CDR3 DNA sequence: TGTGCCAGCAGTTACTCGGTAGGACAGGGGGGCAAAAACACTGAAGCTTTCTTT.

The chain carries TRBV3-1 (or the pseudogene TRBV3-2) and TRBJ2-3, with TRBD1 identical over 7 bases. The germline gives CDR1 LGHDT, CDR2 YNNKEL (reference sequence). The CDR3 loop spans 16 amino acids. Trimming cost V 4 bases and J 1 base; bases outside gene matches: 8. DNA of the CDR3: TGTGCCAGCAGCCGTCTGACAGGGCGACGCACAGATACGCAGTATTTT. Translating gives CASSRLTGRRTDTQYF.

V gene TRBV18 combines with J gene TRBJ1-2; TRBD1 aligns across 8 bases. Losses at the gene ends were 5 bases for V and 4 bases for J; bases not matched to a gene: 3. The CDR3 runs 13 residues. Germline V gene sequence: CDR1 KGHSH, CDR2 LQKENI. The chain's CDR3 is CASSVGQGYGYTF. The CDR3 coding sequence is TGTGCCAGCTCAGTAGGACAGGGCTATGGCTACACCTTC.

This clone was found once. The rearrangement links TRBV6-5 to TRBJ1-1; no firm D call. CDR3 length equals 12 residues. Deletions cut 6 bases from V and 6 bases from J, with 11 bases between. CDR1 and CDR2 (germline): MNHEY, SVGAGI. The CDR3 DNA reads TGTGCCAGCAGCCGAAAGGGAGCTGAAGCTTTCTTT. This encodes CASSRKGAEAFF.

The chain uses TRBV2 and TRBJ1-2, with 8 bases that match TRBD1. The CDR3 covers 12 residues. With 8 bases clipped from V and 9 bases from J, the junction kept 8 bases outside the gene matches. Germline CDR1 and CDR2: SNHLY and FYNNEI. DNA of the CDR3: TGTGCCAGCGACCGGACAGGGCCCCGCTACACCTTC. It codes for CASDRTGPRYTF. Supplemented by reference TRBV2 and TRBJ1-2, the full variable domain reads EPEVTQTPSHQVTQMGQEVILRCVPISNHLYFYWYRQILGQKVEFLVSFYNNEISEKSEIFDDQFSVERPDGSNFTLKIRSTKLEDSAMYFCASDRTGPRYTFGSGTRLTVV.

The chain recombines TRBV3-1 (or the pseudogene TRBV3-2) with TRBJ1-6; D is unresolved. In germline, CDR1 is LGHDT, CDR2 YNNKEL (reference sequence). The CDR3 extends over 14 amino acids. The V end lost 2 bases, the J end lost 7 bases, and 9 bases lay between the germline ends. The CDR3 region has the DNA TGTGCCAGCAGCCAAACTCTTATAAATTCACCCCTCCACTTT. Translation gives CASSQTLINSPLHF.

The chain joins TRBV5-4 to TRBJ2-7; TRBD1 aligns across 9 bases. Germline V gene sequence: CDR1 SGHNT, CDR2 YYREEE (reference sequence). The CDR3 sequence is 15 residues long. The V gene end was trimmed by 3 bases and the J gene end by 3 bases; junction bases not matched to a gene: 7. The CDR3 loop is CASSSPGDRDYEQYF. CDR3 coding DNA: TGTGCCAGCAGCTCCCCGGGGGACAGGGACTACGAGCAGTACTTC.

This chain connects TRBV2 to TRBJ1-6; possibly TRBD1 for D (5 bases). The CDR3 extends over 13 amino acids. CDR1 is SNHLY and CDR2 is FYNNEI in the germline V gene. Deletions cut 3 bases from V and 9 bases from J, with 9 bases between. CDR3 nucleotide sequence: TGTGCCAGCAGTGAGGGGCAGTTTTCACCCCTCCACTTT. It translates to CASSEGQFSPLHF. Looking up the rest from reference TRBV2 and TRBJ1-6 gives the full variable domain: EPEVTQTPSHQVTQMGQEVILRCVPISNHLYFYWYRQILGQKVEFLVSFYNNEISEKSEIFDDQFSVERPDGSNFTLKIRSTKLEDSAMYFCASSEGQFSPLHFGNGTRLTVT.

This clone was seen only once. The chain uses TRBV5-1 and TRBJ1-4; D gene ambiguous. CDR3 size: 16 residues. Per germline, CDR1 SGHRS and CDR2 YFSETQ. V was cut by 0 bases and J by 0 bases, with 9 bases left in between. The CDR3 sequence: CASSLAVGATNEKLFF. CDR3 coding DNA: TGCGCCAGCAGCTTGGCCGTCGGGGCAACTAATGAAAAACTGTTTTTT.

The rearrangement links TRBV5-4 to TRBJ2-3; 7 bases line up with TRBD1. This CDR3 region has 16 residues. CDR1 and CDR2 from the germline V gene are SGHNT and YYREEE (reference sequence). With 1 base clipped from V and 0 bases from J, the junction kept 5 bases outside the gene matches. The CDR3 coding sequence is TGTGCCAGCAGCTTGCCGGGACAGCCTAGCACAGATACGCAGTATTTT. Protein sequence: CASSLPGQPSTDTQYF.

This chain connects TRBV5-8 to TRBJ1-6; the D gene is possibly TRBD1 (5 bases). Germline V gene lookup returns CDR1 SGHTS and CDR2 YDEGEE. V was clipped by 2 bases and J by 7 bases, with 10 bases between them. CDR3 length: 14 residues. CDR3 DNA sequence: TGTGCCAGCAGCTTTGGGGGGTCGAATTCACCCCTCCACTTT. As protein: CASSFGGSNSPLHF.